These 3 T cell receptor beta chains came from one sample sequenced in a study of T cell repertoires in cytomegalovirus infection. Antigens for these TCRs are unknown. TCRdb used MiXCR to reprocess the reads, holding one entry per CDR3 protein. This table has fewer than 1,000,000 distinct CDR3 sequences, roughly 30% appearing once. The material was cultured CD8+ T cells from PBMCs, obtained from culture after CMV antigen stimulation. The receptors were sampled from a human donor in good health (CMV status not recorded). Some clones in this sample may be carry-over from other donors' samples.

CDR3 residues: CASSQETGSNEQFF. For the CDR3, the DNA is TGTGCCAGCAGCCAAGAGACAGGGTCCAATGAGCAGTTCTTC. The chain links TRBV3-1 to TRBJ2-1; 7 bases match TRBD1. V lost 0 bases, J lost 6 bases, and 2 bases stayed unmatched. CDR1 is LGHDT, CDR2 YNNKEL, per germline (reference sequence). The CDR3 runs 14 residues.

This clonotype was seen ten or more times. V is TRBV7-9 and J is TRBJ2-5; 9 nucleotides align to TRBD1. Germline V gene sequence: CDR1 SEHNR, CDR2 FQNEAQ (reference sequence). With 5 bases clipped from V and 5 bases from J, the junction kept 9 bases outside the gene matches. CDR3 length equals 15 residues. The CDR3 sequence: CASSHRDRVGETQYF. The CDR3 DNA sequence: TGTGCCAGCAGCCACCGGGACAGGGTAGGGGAGACCCAGTACTTC.

This clonotype was picked up a small number of times. This chain connects TRBV27 to TRBJ1-1; 7 nucleotides line up with TRBD1. Germline CDR1 and CDR2: MNHEY and SMNVEV (reference sequence). The CDR3 runs to 12 residues. Trimming at V came to 4 bases and at J to 11 bases, leaving 7 bases not matched to a gene. The CDR3 nucleotides are TGTGCCAGCAGTTCCCCGACAGGGAGGGCTTTCTTT. Protein: CASSSPTGRAFF.